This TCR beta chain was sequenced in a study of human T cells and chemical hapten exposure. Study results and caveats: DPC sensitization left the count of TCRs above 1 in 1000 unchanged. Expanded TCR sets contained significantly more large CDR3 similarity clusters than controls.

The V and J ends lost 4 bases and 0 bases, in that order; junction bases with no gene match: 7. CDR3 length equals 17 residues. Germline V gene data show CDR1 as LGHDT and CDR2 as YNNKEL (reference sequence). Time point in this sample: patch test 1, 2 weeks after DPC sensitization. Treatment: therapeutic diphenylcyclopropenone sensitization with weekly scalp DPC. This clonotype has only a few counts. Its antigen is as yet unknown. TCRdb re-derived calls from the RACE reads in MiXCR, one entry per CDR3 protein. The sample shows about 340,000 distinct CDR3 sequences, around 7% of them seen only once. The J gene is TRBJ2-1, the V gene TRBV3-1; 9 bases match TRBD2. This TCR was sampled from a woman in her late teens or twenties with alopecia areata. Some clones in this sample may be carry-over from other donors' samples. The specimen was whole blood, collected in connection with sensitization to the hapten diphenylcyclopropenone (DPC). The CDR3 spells CASSRIAGATSYNEQFF. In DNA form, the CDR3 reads TGTGCCAGCAGCCGTATAGCGGGGGCAACCTCCTACAATGAGCAGTTCTTC.